What follows are 13 T cell receptor beta chains derived from one specimen sequenced in a study of identical twins. TCRdb passed the 5' RACE reads through MiXCR, listing each CDR3 protein once. The profile shows approximately 500,000 distinct CDR3 sequences, 24% of them singletons. The sample also formed part of further work on T cells expressing NK-cell markers.

The sample comprised CD4+ T cells sorted from blood. The receptors stem from a woman younger than 35 in good health.

This clonotype was counted between two and nine times. V gene TRBV5-1 combines with J gene TRBJ1-2, with D tentatively TRBD1 (5 bases). In germline, CDR1 is SGHRS, CDR2 YFSETQ. V lost 5 bases and J 5 bases, leaving 19 bases between the germline ends. The CDR3 is 15 residues long. CDR3 loop: CASRTGTARRYGYTF. In DNA form, the CDR3 reads TGCGCCAGCAGGACTGGGACGGCTCGACGGTATGGCTACACCTTC. The full variable domain, completed using reference TRBV5-1 and TRBJ1-2, is KAGVTQTPRYLIKTRGQQVTLSCSPISGHRSVSWYQQTPGQGLQFLFEYFSETQRNKGNFPGRFSGRQFSNSRSEMNVSTLELGDSALYLCASRTGTARRYGYTFGSGTRLTVV.

The chain carries TRBV7-9 and TRBJ2-7; TRBD2 matches 9 bases. Germline lookup yields CDR1 SEHNR and CDR2 FQNEAQ (reference sequence). Trimming took 0 bases from V and 3 from J; bases not matched to a gene: 6. The CDR3 is 16 residues long. CDR3 sequence reads: CASSLAYSGSSYEQYF. Written as DNA, the CDR3 is TGTGCCAGCAGCTTAGCGTATAGCGGGAGTAGCTACGAGCAGTACTTC.

This sequence joins TRBV10-3 and TRBJ2-2; 8 bases match TRBD2. The junction had 4 bases not matched to a gene; V was cut back by 7 bases and J by 3 bases. This CDR3 is 14 amino acids long. The V gene's germline CDR1 is ENHRY and CDR2 SYGVKD. The CDR3 loop reads CAITSGRDTGELFF. The CDR3 DNA follows: TGTGCCATCACTAGCGGGCGTGACACCGGGGAGCTGTTTTTT.

The chain couples TRBV20-1 to TRBJ2-3; 9 positions match TRBD2. This CDR3 comprises 14 residues. Per the germline V gene, CDR1 is DFQATT and CDR2 is SNEGSKA (reference sequence). The V and J ends lost 3 bases and 5 bases, in that order; junction bases with no gene match: 6. The CDR3 DNA is TGCAGTGCTAGGGGTGCGGGGGGGGGAGATACGCAGTATTTT. Translation: CSARGAGGGDTQYF.

This clonotype was seen ten or more times. This chain links TRBV6-1 with TRBJ1-1; maybe TRBD1 (6 bases). Between the trimmed V and J ends, which lost 6 bases and 1 base, there was a span of 12 bases. This CDR3 contains 14 residues. Germline CDR1 and CDR2: MNHNS and SASEGT. The CDR3 nucleotides read TGTGCCAGCAGATCAGGACAGACGAACACTGAAGCTTTCTTT. Translated: CASRSGQTNTEAFF.

Notes on this clonotype: Likely a read error: the CDR3 ends without its conserved phenylalanine or tryptophan. The CDR3 nucleotides read TGCAGTGCTGTCCGGGACATGGGAACTGAAGCTTTCGTT. Amino acid sequence: CSAVRDMGTEAFV. The chain couples TRBV20-1 to TRBJ1-1, with D tentatively TRBD1 (6 bases). Germline V gene sequence: CDR1 DFQATT, CDR2 SNEGSKA (reference sequence). With 5 bases removed from V and 5 bases from J, the gap between germline ends came to 15 bases. This CDR3 region has 13 residues.

This clonotype was picked up many times. CDR3 sequence (DNA): TGCGCCAGCAGCAGGGACCACAATGAGCAGTTCTTC. Translating gives CASSRDHNEQFF. The J gene is TRBJ2-1, the V gene TRBV5-1, with D possibly being TRBD1 or TRBD2 (5 bases each). Trimming took off 4 bases at V and 5 bases at J, with 7 bases between the two ends. The CDR3 is 12 amino acids. Germline loops: CDR1 SGHRS, CDR2 YFSETQ.

The genes are TRBV2 and TRBJ2-7; 7 positions agree with TRBD1. This CDR3 comprises 15 residues. The germline gives CDR1 SNHLY, CDR2 FYNNEI. V lost 8 bases and J lost 3; bases outside the gene matches: 13. In DNA form, the CDR3 reads TGTGCCAGCCTGCACTCCGGGACAGTGGTCTACGAGCAGTACTTC. It translates to CASLHSGTVVYEQYF.

The rearrangement uses TRBV20-1 and TRBJ1-1; the D gene is possibly TRBD1 (6 bases). This CDR3 is 14 amino acids long. Germline V gene sequence: CDR1 DFQATT, CDR2 SNEGSKA (reference sequence). V lost 8 bases to trimming and J lost 7 bases, with 23 bases between them. CDR3 protein: CSTYGGGQKNEAFF. The CDR3 DNA follows: TGCAGTACGTACGGGGGGGGCCAAAAGAATGAAGCTTTCTTT.

This chain uses TRBV20-1 with TRBJ2-2, with 7 bases aligning to TRBD2. J was trimmed by 1 base and V by 1 base; bases with no gene match: 3. Germline CDR1 and CDR2: DFQATT and SNEGSKA (reference sequence). The CDR3 runs 15 residues. The CDR3 DNA follows: TGCAGTGCTAGAGCTTGGGGGGGGAACACCGGGGAGCTGTTTTTT. It yields the protein CSARAWGGNTGELFF.

V and J are TRBV3-1 and TRBJ2-3; D gene uncertain. The V gene's germline CDR1 is LGHDT and CDR2 YNNKEL (reference sequence). Trimming stripped 3 bases from V and 5 bases from J, with 6 bases between. The length of the CDR3 is 12 residues. The CDR3 nucleotides are TGTGCCAGCAGCCACGACGAAGATACGCAGTATTTT. This sequence encodes CASSHDEDTQYF.

This clonotype was observed a handful of times. This rearrangement joins TRBV19 to TRBJ2-3; D unresolved. From germline, CDR1 is LNHDA and CDR2 SQIVND (reference sequence). Trimming removed 4 bases from V and 2 bases from J, with 4 bases in between. The CDR3 is 12 amino acids. The CDR3 reads CASSRVTDTQYF. The DNA for the CDR3 is TGTGCCAGTAGTAGGGTCACAGATACGCAGTATTTT.

The table lists this clonotype with a few counts. V and J are TRBV10-1 and TRBJ2-2; 7 bases are a match to TRBD1. Unmatched junction bases numbered 13, after V lost 9 bases and J lost 3 bases. The germline gives CDR1 WNHNN, CDR2 SYGVQD (reference sequence). This CDR3 has 16 residues. The CDR3 region has the DNA TGCGCCAGTCCGCTTCAAGGGGGCTTGGACACCGGGGAGCTGTTTTTT. This sequence encodes CASPLQGGLDTGELFF.